This T cell receptor beta chain stems from a study of cytomegalovirus exposure and HLA in healthy donors. Findings of the study overall: Previously analyzed data showed that most TCR beta V segments were productive at a frequency of about 90% or about 30%.

Each donor was nominally healthy when sampled (though unrecorded immune exposures were likely). Only a few counts were recorded for this clone. The antigen is not known. PCR used 60 Vbeta primers and 13 Jbeta primers. Using immunoSEQ multiplex PCR, the repertoire was profiled, and TCRdb retains in-frame clones only, with some absent. The sample lists about 120,000 clones, 78% occurring once. The CDR3 loop spans 17 amino acids. V lost 4 bases to trimming and J lost 7 bases, with 26 bases between them. CDR1 SGHRS and CDR2 YFSETQ come from the germline V gene. This chain uses TRBV5-1 with TRBJ1-1; possibly TRBD1 for D (5 bases). Sequencing was done on a sample of PBMCs. This clonotype was sampled from a woman younger than 45 in good health and CMV-seropositive. The CDR3 bases are TGCGCCAGCAGCACACGAACTCCCGGGACCGCGGGGGGTGAAGCTTTCTTT. Protein: CASSTRTPGTAGGEAFF.